These T cell receptor beta chains were read from a single sample in a study of T cells after yellow fever vaccination. TCRdb recomputed calls from the 5' RACE reads with MiXCR, one row per CDR3 protein. The data contain some 300,000 distinct CDR3 sequences, approximately 10% of them singletons. This specimen was CD4+ T cells sorted from PBMCs, taken 5 days after the yellow fever booster vaccination. These receptors all stem from a man aged 18-30 years who received the YFV17D yellow fever vaccine. The CDR3 runs from the conserved cysteine through the conserved F or W. D genes are given only for firm matches. Clone size is given for some rows only: seen once, a few or many times, or a class if the clone is expanded.

d_call: TRBD2
v_call: TRBV5-6
j_call: TRBJ2-1
clone_size: many
cdr3_nt: TGTGCCAGCAGCTTGGGCGGCGGGGGGATAGTAGGTGAGCAGTTCTTC
cdr3_aa: CASSLGGGGIVGEQFF

d_call: -
v_call: TRBV7-9
j_call: TRBJ2-3
clone_size: few
cdr3_nt: TGTGCCAGCAGCTTATGGGGGGGCCCTAGCACAGATACGCAGTATTTT
cdr3_aa: CASSLWGGPSTDTQYF

d_call: TRBD2
v_call: TRBV23-1
j_call: TRBJ2-1
clone_size: few
cdr3_nt: TGCGCCAGCAGTCCCTGGCCAGGGAGGGATGAGCAGTTCTTC
cdr3_aa: CASSPWPGRDEQFF

d_call: -
v_call: TRBV3-1
j_call: TRBJ1-1
clone_size: -
cdr3_nt: TGTGCCAGCAGCCCAGACTATTACACTGAAGCTTTCTTT
cdr3_aa: CASSPDYYTEAFF

d_call: TRBD2
v_call: TRBV11-2
j_call: TRBJ2-3
clone_size: many
cdr3_nt: TGTGCCAGCAGCTTAAGCCTAGCGGGGGGCGCAGATACGCAGTATTTT
cdr3_aa: CASSLSLAGGADTQYF

d_call: TRBD2
v_call: TRBV7-9
j_call: TRBJ2-5
clone_size: many
cdr3_nt: TGTGCCAGCAGCCCCCTGGGACTAGCGGGGCGTGAGACCCAGTACTTC
cdr3_aa: CASSPLGLAGRETQYF

d_call: TRBD1
v_call: TRBV2
j_call: TRBJ1-5
clone_size: few
cdr3_nt: TGTGCCAGCTCAGACAGGGCGATTTTTCAGCCCCAGCATTTT
cdr3_aa: CASSDRAIFQPQHF

d_call: -
v_call: TRBV18
j_call: TRBJ2-3
clone_size: few
cdr3_nt: TGTGCCAGCTCACAGGGACGGACCGTAGATACGCAGTATTTT
cdr3_aa: CASSQGRTVDTQYF

d_call: -
v_call: TRBV9
j_call: TRBJ1-1
clone_size: -
cdr3_nt: TGTGCCAGCAGCGTAGAGGGTGGCAGCGAAGCTTTCTTT
cdr3_aa: CASSVEGGSEAFF

d_call: -
v_call: TRBV15
j_call: TRBJ2-6
clone_size: few
cdr3_nt: TGTGCCACCAGCCCCCTTCTGCTTGGCGGCAACGTCCTGACTTTC
cdr3_aa: CATSPLLLGGNVLTF

d_call: -
v_call: TRBV20-1
j_call: TRBJ2-7
clone_size: -
cdr3_nt: TGCAGCGGGAGACAGGGAGCCTCCTACGAGCAGTACTTC
cdr3_aa: CSGRQGASYEQYF

d_call: -
v_call: TRBV25-1
j_call: TRBJ2-3
clone_size: few
cdr3_nt: TGTGCCAGCAGTGAAGGGTCTTACACAGATACGCAGTATTTT
cdr3_aa: CASSEGSYTDTQYF

d_call: TRBD1
v_call: TRBV6-1
j_call: TRBJ2-3
clone_size: few
cdr3_nt: TGTGCCAGCAGTGAAGCCCCCGATAGCAGGGGGCCGGATACGCAGTATTTT
cdr3_aa: CASSEAPDSRGPDTQYF

d_call: -
v_call: TRBV4-3
j_call: TRBJ2-2
clone_size: -
cdr3_nt: TGCGCCAGCAGCCAAGCCCAGGGAGCCTCCACCGGGGAGCTGTTTTTT
cdr3_aa: CASSQAQGASTGELFF

d_call: -
v_call: TRBV3-1
j_call: TRBJ2-5
clone_size: -
cdr3_nt: TGTGCCAGCAGCCTGAGGGCAGTCCAAGAGACCCAGTACTTC
cdr3_aa: CASSLRAVQETQYF

d_call: -
v_call: TRBV12-3/TRBV12-4
j_call: TRBJ2-2
clone_size: -
cdr3_nt: TGTGCCAGCAGTTTCGACACAGCCCGAGAGCTGTTTTTT
cdr3_aa: CASSFDTARELFF

d_call: -
v_call: TRBV20-1
j_call: TRBJ2-7
clone_size: -
cdr3_nt: TGCAGTGCCAAACCTACAGACAGGCCATTCTACGAGCAGTACTTC
cdr3_aa: CSAKPTDRPFYEQYF

d_call: -
v_call: TRBV6-6
j_call: TRBJ1-1
clone_size: many
cdr3_nt: TGTGCCAGCAGTTACGTGGATGACACTGAAGCTTTCTTT
cdr3_aa: CASSYVDDTEAFF

d_call: -
v_call: TRBV10-2
j_call: TRBJ1-1
clone_size: few
cdr3_nt: TGCGCCAGCAGTATTTGGAGGGACGGCGACACTGAAGCTTTCTTT
cdr3_aa: CASSIWRDGDTEAFF

d_call: TRBD2
v_call: TRBV5-4
j_call: TRBJ2-5
clone_size: -
cdr3_nt: TGTGCCAGCAGCTTGGAGGGCGGCGGGGGGCAAGAGACCCAGTACTTC
cdr3_aa: CASSLEGGGGQETQYF

d_call: TRBD2
v_call: TRBV4-3
j_call: TRBJ2-3
clone_size: many
cdr3_nt: TGCGCCAGCAGCCAAGCGGCGTCTCGGACTAGCGGGGGGGGTACGCAGTATTTT
cdr3_aa: CASSQAASRTSGGGTQYF

d_call: -
v_call: TRBV7-9
j_call: TRBJ2-1
clone_size: few
cdr3_nt: TGTGCCAGCAGCTTAACGTGGGGTAGAGAGACCCACAATGAGCAGTTCTTC
cdr3_aa: CASSLTWGRETHNEQFF

d_call: -
v_call: TRBV10-2
j_call: TRBJ1-4
clone_size: -
cdr3_nt: TGCGCCAGCAGTGGACTGGGGGGCACAGAAAAACTGTTTTTT
cdr3_aa: CASSGLGGTEKLFF

d_call: TRBD2
v_call: TRBV12-3/TRBV12-4
j_call: TRBJ2-3
clone_size: few
cdr3_nt: TGTGCCAGCAGAGATGCGGGGGTAGATACGCAGTATTTT
cdr3_aa: CASRDAGVDTQYF

d_call: TRBD1
v_call: TRBV10-3
j_call: TRBJ1-1
clone_size: -
cdr3_nt: TGTGCCATCAGGGGGACAGGGTTGAACACTGAAGCTTTCTTT
cdr3_aa: CAIRGTGLNTEAFF

d_call: -
v_call: TRBV25-1
j_call: TRBJ1-2
clone_size: -
cdr3_nt: TGTGCCAGCAGTGACGAGTCCCTTGGGCTAGCTCGGGGCTACACCTTC
cdr3_aa: CASSDESLGLARGYTF

d_call: -
v_call: TRBV6-2/TRBV6-3
j_call: TRBJ2-5
clone_size: -
cdr3_nt: TGTGCCAGCAGTCCAACTAGGACAGCGAAGGCCCAAGAGACCCAGTACTTC
cdr3_aa: CASSPTRTAKAQETQYF

d_call: TRBD1
v_call: TRBV20-1
j_call: TRBJ1-4
clone_size: few
cdr3_nt: TGCAGTGCCTCTCAACCCGGGACAGGCAATGAAAAACTGTTTTTT
cdr3_aa: CSASQPGTGNEKLFF

d_call: -
v_call: TRBV4-1
j_call: TRBJ1-6
clone_size: -
cdr3_nt: TGCGCCAGCAGCCAAGAAGGCCCTGGGGATCGATCACCCCTCCACTTT
cdr3_aa: CASSQEGPGDRSPLHF

d_call: TRBD2
v_call: TRBV9
j_call: TRBJ2-3
clone_size: many
cdr3_nt: TGTGCCAGCAGCCGTACTAGCGGGGGGGCATTCACAGATACGCAGTATTTT
cdr3_aa: CASSRTSGGAFTDTQYF

d_call: TRBD2
v_call: TRBV12-3/TRBV12-4
j_call: TRBJ2-3
clone_size: many
cdr3_nt: TGTGCCAGCAGTTTGACTAGCGGGGAAGGGAATACGCAGTATTTT
cdr3_aa: CASSLTSGEGNTQYF

d_call: TRBD2
v_call: TRBV5-1
j_call: TRBJ2-3
clone_size: -
cdr3_nt: TGCGCCAGCAGCTCAGGACTAGAGTTTGGTACGCAGTATTTT
cdr3_aa: CASSSGLEFGTQYF

d_call: -
v_call: TRBV25-1
j_call: TRBJ1-5
clone_size: -
cdr3_nt: TGTGCCAGCAGTGGACGGACTAGCAATCAGCCCCAGCATTTT
cdr3_aa: CASSGRTSNQPQHF

d_call: -
v_call: TRBV4-3
j_call: TRBJ2-3
clone_size: many
cdr3_nt: TGCGCCAGCAGCCTTAGGGATAGCACAGATACGCAGTATTTT
cdr3_aa: CASSLRDSTDTQYF

d_call: TRBD1
v_call: TRBV7-2
j_call: TRBJ1-5
clone_size: -
cdr3_nt: TGTGCCAGCGGACTACAGGGGACAAGCAATCAGCCCCAGCATTTT
cdr3_aa: CASGLQGTSNQPQHF

d_call: TRBD1
v_call: TRBV7-2
j_call: TRBJ1-2
clone_size: -
cdr3_nt: TGTGCCAGCAGCTTCCCGGACAGGATGCGCTACACCTTC
cdr3_aa: CASSFPDRMRYTF

d_call: -
v_call: TRBV5-1
j_call: TRBJ1-1
clone_size: -
cdr3_nt: TGCGCCAGCAAGCGGTCAGGACCGACGGGCACTGAAGCTTTCTTT
cdr3_aa: CASKRSGPTGTEAFF

d_call: TRBD1
v_call: TRBV12-3/TRBV12-4
j_call: TRBJ1-2
clone_size: -
cdr3_nt: TGTGCCAGCAGTGAGCAGGGGGTCTATGGCTACACCTTC
cdr3_aa: CASSEQGVYGYTF

d_call: -
v_call: TRBV12-3/TRBV12-4
j_call: TRBJ1-5
clone_size: many
cdr3_nt: TGTGCCAGCAGTTTGGCAGGGAGCAATCAGCCCCAGCATTTT
cdr3_aa: CASSLAGSNQPQHF

d_call: -
v_call: TRBV4-2
j_call: TRBJ1-4
clone_size: few
cdr3_nt: TGTGCCAGCACCGGGACCTCGGGTGAAAAACTGTTTTTT
cdr3_aa: CASTGTSGEKLFF

d_call: -
v_call: TRBV7-3
j_call: TRBJ2-7
clone_size: few
cdr3_nt: TGTGCCAGCAGCTTAACGAGCTCTGGGGAGCAGTACTTC
cdr3_aa: CASSLTSSGEQYF

d_call: -
v_call: TRBV4-1
j_call: TRBJ2-7
clone_size: -
cdr3_nt: TGCGCCAGCAGCCAAGAACTGTCCGGGGGTACCGTCTCCTACGAGCAGTACTTC
cdr3_aa: CASSQELSGGTVSYEQYF

d_call: TRBD1
v_call: TRBV20-1
j_call: TRBJ1-2
clone_size: many
cdr3_nt: TGCAGTGCCAACGGAGACAGGGGAGACTATGGCTACACCTTC
cdr3_aa: CSANGDRGDYGYTF

d_call: -
v_call: TRBV19
j_call: TRBJ2-1
clone_size: -
cdr3_nt: TGTGCCAGTAGTACCCTGCTGCGGGGCAATGAGCAGTTCTTC
cdr3_aa: CASSTLLRGNEQFF

d_call: TRBD1
v_call: TRBV18
j_call: TRBJ2-3
clone_size: few
cdr3_nt: TGTGCCAGCTCACCCGGACAGGGGGGTGCCACAGATACGCAGTATTTT
cdr3_aa: CASSPGQGGATDTQYF

d_call: -
v_call: TRBV27
j_call: TRBJ2-7
clone_size: few
cdr3_nt: TGTGCCAGCAAGACAGCCTACGAGCAGTACTTC
cdr3_aa: CASKTAYEQYF

d_call: TRBD2
v_call: TRBV12-3/TRBV12-4
j_call: TRBJ2-1
clone_size: many
cdr3_nt: TGTGCCAGCAGTGCCCACCTAGCGGGGGATGTATACAATGAGCAGTTCTTC
cdr3_aa: CASSAHLAGDVYNEQFF

d_call: TRBD1
v_call: TRBV5-1
j_call: TRBJ1-4
clone_size: few
cdr3_nt: TGCGCCAGCAGCTTGGACAGGGGAACAGATGAAAAACTGTTTTTT
cdr3_aa: CASSLDRGTDEKLFF

d_call: -
v_call: TRBV6-2/TRBV6-3
j_call: TRBJ2-2
clone_size: -
cdr3_nt: TGTGCCAGCAGTTATTTTGACCCCGGGGAGCTGTTTTTT
cdr3_aa: CASSYFDPGELFF

d_call: -
v_call: TRBV10-3
j_call: TRBJ2-7
clone_size: few
cdr3_nt: TGTGCCATCAGTGAGTATAGCTACGAGCAGTACTTC
cdr3_aa: CAISEYSYEQYF

d_call: -
v_call: TRBV6-2/TRBV6-3
j_call: TRBJ2-2
clone_size: -
cdr3_nt: TGTGCCAGCAGTTACTCGATGCCGACCCCGAACACCGGGGAGCTGTTTTTT
cdr3_aa: CASSYSMPTPNTGELFF

d_call: -
v_call: TRBV3-1
j_call: TRBJ1-2
clone_size: -
cdr3_nt: TGTGCCAGCAGCCATAAGGATTTCTACAGTGGGGGCTACACCTTC
cdr3_aa: CASSHKDFYSGGYTF